This is a list of T cell receptor beta chains from one sample in a study of identical twins. TCRdb re-called the 5' RACE reads through MiXCR, storing one row per CDR3 protein. The sample has about 520,000 distinct CDR3 sequences; approximately 22% are singletons. The same data also went into a second study, on T cells expressing NK-cell markers.

The sample consisted of CD4+ T cells sorted from blood. These receptors were collected from a woman between 18 and 30 years old in good health. The CDR3 runs from the conserved cysteine through the conserved F or W. Each record gives: D gene, V gene, clone size, J gene, CDR3 protein, CDR3 DNA. The D gene is left open where the match is weak. Only some rows state a clone size, as once, few, many or a class for expanded clones.

-	TRBV6-2/TRBV6-3	-	TRBJ1-2	CASRPTRDYGYTF	TGTGCCAGCAGACCTACTAGGGACTATGGCTACACCTTC
-	TRBV5-1	-	TRBJ2-7	CASSTDFYEQYF	TGCGCCAGCTCTACCGACTTTTACGAGCAGTACTTC
TRBD2	TRBV7-8	-	TRBJ2-5	CASSRNSGRALGTQYF	TGTGCCAGCAGCAGAAATAGCGGGAGGGCCCTCGGGACCCAGTACTTC
-	TRBV20-1	-	TRBJ1-1	CSANRDGTEAFF	TGCAGTGCTAACAGGGATGGCACTGAAGCTTTCTTT
TRBD1	TRBV7-2	-	TRBJ1-1	CASRVSTGVPEAFF	TGTGCCAGCAGGGTTAGTACAGGGGTTCCTGAAGCTTTCTTT
-	TRBV6-2/TRBV6-3	few	TRBJ2-1	CASSYSMGYNEQFF	TGTGCCAGCAGTTACTCGATGGGCTACAATGAGCAGTTCTTC
-	TRBV5-1	-	TRBJ2-4	CASSSGDLAKNIQYF	TGCGCCAGCAGCTCAGGGGATTTAGCCAAAAACATTCAGTACTTC
TRBD2	TRBV19	-	TRBJ2-1	CASSIVTGGEQFF	TGTGCCAGTAGTATAGTTACGGGGGGTGAGCAGTTCTTC
-	TRBV5-1	many	TRBJ2-3	CASSLARSTDTQYF	TGTGCCAGCAGCTTAGCAAGAAGCACAGATACGCAGTATTTT
TRBD1	TRBV2	few	TRBJ1-6	CASSEGQGNSPLHF	TGTGCCAGCAGTGAAGGACAGGGGAACTCACCCCTCCACTTT
-	TRBV20-1	few	TRBJ2-5	CSVRITETQYF	TGCAGTGTTAGGATCACTGAGACCCAGTACTTC
-	TRBV12-3/TRBV12-4	many	TRBJ2-6	CASSLRHAPSGANVLTF	TGTGCCAGCAGTCTCAGACATGCCCCGTCTGGGGCCAACGTCCTGACTTTC
-	TRBV12-3/TRBV12-4	many	TRBJ1-1	CASGESTEAFF	TGTGCCAGTGGAGAGAGCACTGAAGCTTTCTTT
-	TRBV6-5	-	TRBJ2-1	CATRSIEQFF	TGTGCCACCCGGTCTATCGAGCAGTTCTTC
-	TRBV5-1	many	TRBJ1-1	CASSLVGSGEEAFF	TGCGCCAGCAGCTTGGTGGGTTCAGGGGAGGAAGCTTTCTTT
TRBD1	TRBV24-1	-	TRBJ2-5	CAISRTGNDKTQYF	TGTGCCATCTCCAGGACAGGGAACGACAAGACCCAGTACTTC
TRBD2	TRBV7-9	few	TRBJ2-1	CASGRAVEQFF	TGTGCCAGCGGGAGGGCGGTTGAGCAGTTCTTC
-	TRBV20-1	-	TRBJ2-1	CSARIRGRGPNSYNEQFF	TGCAGTGCTAGAATTCGGGGTAGAGGACCCAACTCCTACAATGAGCAGTTCTTC
-	TRBV30	-	TRBJ1-6	CAWRAYNSPLHF	TGTGCCTGGAGGGCTTACAATTCACCCCTCCACTTT
TRBD1	TRBV10-3	many	TRBJ2-7	CAIRPRAGTVSYEQYF	TGTGCCATCAGACCTCGCGCCGGGACAGTCTCCTACGAGCAGTACTTC
TRBD1	TRBV7-9	-	TRBJ1-3	CASSAGGISGNTIYF	TGTGCCAGCAGCGCAGGGGGTATCTCTGGAAACACCATATATTTT
-	TRBV29-1	few	TRBJ1-1	CSVVGGGVEAFF	TGCAGCGTTGTCGGGGGCGGTGTTGAAGCTTTCTTT
-	TRBV12-3/TRBV12-4	few	TRBJ1-1	CASSFGQGKGAFF	TGTGCCAGCAGTTTTGGCCAGGGGAAAGGAGCTTTCTTT
TRBD1	TRBV5-5	few	TRBJ1-5	CASSFQDRAYQPQHF	TGTGCCAGCAGCTTCCAGGACAGGGCATATCAGCCCCAGCATTTT
TRBD1	TRBV27	-	TRBJ2-7	CASSTTGDTYEQYF	TGTGCCAGCTCAACGACAGGGGACACCTACGAGCAGTACTTC
TRBD2	TRBV10-3	-	TRBJ2-7	CATLGGYEQYF	TGTGCCACCTTGGGGGGGTACGAGCAGTACTTC
-	TRBV20-1	-	TRBJ2-1	CSARPKADEQFF	TGCAGTGCTAGACCTAAGGCTGATGAGCAGTTCTTC
TRBD1	TRBV29-1	many	TRBJ2-7	CSVSTGQGTYEQYF	TGCAGCGTGAGCACGGGACAGGGAACCTACGAGCAGTACTTC
-	TRBV30	-	TRBJ2-7	CAWWQDFLYEQYF	TGTGCCTGGTGGCAAGACTTTCTCTACGAGCAGTACTTC
TRBD1	TRBV27	-	TRBJ2-7	CASKIGTGSYEQYF	TGTGCCAGCAAGATCGGGACAGGATCCTACGAGCAGTACTTC
-	TRBV20-1	few	TRBJ2-5	CSVAPRPQETQYF	TGCAGTGTAGCTCCTCGTCCGCAAGAGACCCAGTACTTC
-	TRBV5-1	once	TRBJ2-7	CASSWDGNEQYF	TGCGCCAGCAGCTGGGACGGCAACGAGCAGTACTTC
TRBD1	TRBV20-1	-	TRBJ1-2	CSASDRVINYGYTF	TGCAGTGCTTCTGACAGGGTCATTAACTATGGCTACACCTTC
-	TRBV5-1	-	TRBJ2-1	CASSLAVVVEQFF	TGCGCCAGCAGCTTGGCGGTAGTGGTTGAGCAGTTCTTC
TRBD2	TRBV15	-	TRBJ2-1	CATSPPPRGGDYNEQFF	TGTGCCACCAGCCCTCCCCCTCGGGGGGGGGATTACAATGAGCAGTTCTTC
-	TRBV5-1	-	TRBJ2-1	CASSYPLTGSSYNEQFF	TGCGCCAGCAGCTACCCATTAACGGGCAGCTCCTACAATGAGCAGTTCTTC
-	TRBV5-1	few	TRBJ1-1	CASSFLGGAEAFF	TGCGCCAGCAGCTTCCTCGGGGGCGCTGAAGCTTTCTTT
TRBD1	TRBV2	-	TRBJ1-2	CASSLDRGDGYTF	TGTGCCAGCAGCCTGGACAGGGGCGATGGCTACACCTTC
TRBD2	TRBV7-2	many	TRBJ2-2	CASSLVAGANTGELFF	TGTGCCAGCAGCTTAGTGGCGGGAGCGAACACCGGGGAGCTGTTTTTT
-	TRBV5-6	few	TRBJ2-1	CASSLSEEQFF	TGTGCCAGCAGCTTATCGGAAGAGCAGTTCTTC
-	TRBV20-1	once	TRBJ2-1	CSARDYLRYSEFF	TGCAGTGCTAGAGATTACCTCCGGTATAGCGAGTTCTTC
TRBD1	TRBV20-1	-	TRBJ1-5	CSAKPLGAGGAGNQPQHF	TGCAGTGCTAAGCCCCTCGGGGCAGGGGGTGCGGGCAATCAGCCCCAGCATTTT
-	TRBV20-1	-	TRBJ2-2	CSATGYSNTGELFF	TGCAGTGCTACCGGGTACTCCAACACCGGGGAGCTGTTTTTT
-	TRBV28	once	TRBJ2-7	CASNRAGGSYEQYF	TGTGCCAGCAATAGGGCAGGGGGGTCCTACGAGCAGTACTTC
-	TRBV7-9	-	TRBJ2-7	CASSLSDSYEQYF	TGTGCCAGCAGCTTATCAGACAGCTACGAGCAGTACTTC
-	TRBV6-2/TRBV6-3	-	TRBJ2-3	CASSPTAGTQYF	TGTGCCAGCAGTCCGACGGCCGGCACGCAGTATTTT
-	TRBV15	-	TRBJ1-1	CATSGRLNTEAFF	TGTGCCACATCGGGACGGTTGAACACTGAAGCTTTCTTT
-	TRBV20-1	few	TRBJ2-4	CSAFRAGLAKNIQYF	TGCAGTGCTTTCCGGGCTGGGCTAGCCAAAAACATTCAGTACTTC
-	TRBV12-3/TRBV12-4	many	TRBJ1-2	CASSLSGNYGYTF	TGTGCCAGCAGCTTGTCCGGAAACTATGGCTACACCTTC
-	TRBV20-1	-	TRBJ1-1	CSANPGGRAEAFF	TGCAGTGCCAACCCCGGGGGCAGGGCTGAAGCTTTCTTT
-	TRBV19	few	TRBJ2-2	CASSTDPTGELFF	TGTGCCAGTAGTACAGACCCCACCGGGGAGCTGTTTTTT
-	TRBV7-2	-	TRBJ2-1	CASSSRTRYNEQFF	TGTGCCAGCAGCTCCCGGACTCGCTACAATGAGCAGTTCTTC
-	TRBV3-1	-	TRBJ1-2	CASSQESGYTF	TGTGCCAGCAGCCAAGAAAGCGGCTACACCTTC
-	TRBV10-2	few	TRBJ1-3	CASSAGTYYGNTIYF	TGCGCCAGCAGTGCTGGGACTTACTACGGAAACACCATATATTTT
TRBD2	TRBV10-3	many	TRBJ2-3	CAISPGTSGTPSTDTQYF	TGTGCCATCAGTCCCGGGACTAGCGGGACCCCTAGCACAGATACGCAGTATTTT
-	TRBV5-6	-	TRBJ2-7	CASSSLGAYEQYF	TGTGCCAGCAGCAGCTTGGGCGCCTACGAGCAGTACTTC
TRBD2	TRBV7-8	few	TRBJ2-1	CASSIAGVYNEQFF	TGTGCCAGCAGCATAGCGGGGGTCTACAATGAGCAGTTCTTC
-	TRBV20-1	-	TRBJ1-5	CSAPLAGSNQPQHF	TGCAGTGCTCCGCTTGCTGGGAGCAATCAGCCCCAGCATTTT
-	TRBV5-1	many	TRBJ2-7	CASSFDSYEQYF	TGCGCCAGCAGCTTTGACAGCTACGAGCAGTACTTC